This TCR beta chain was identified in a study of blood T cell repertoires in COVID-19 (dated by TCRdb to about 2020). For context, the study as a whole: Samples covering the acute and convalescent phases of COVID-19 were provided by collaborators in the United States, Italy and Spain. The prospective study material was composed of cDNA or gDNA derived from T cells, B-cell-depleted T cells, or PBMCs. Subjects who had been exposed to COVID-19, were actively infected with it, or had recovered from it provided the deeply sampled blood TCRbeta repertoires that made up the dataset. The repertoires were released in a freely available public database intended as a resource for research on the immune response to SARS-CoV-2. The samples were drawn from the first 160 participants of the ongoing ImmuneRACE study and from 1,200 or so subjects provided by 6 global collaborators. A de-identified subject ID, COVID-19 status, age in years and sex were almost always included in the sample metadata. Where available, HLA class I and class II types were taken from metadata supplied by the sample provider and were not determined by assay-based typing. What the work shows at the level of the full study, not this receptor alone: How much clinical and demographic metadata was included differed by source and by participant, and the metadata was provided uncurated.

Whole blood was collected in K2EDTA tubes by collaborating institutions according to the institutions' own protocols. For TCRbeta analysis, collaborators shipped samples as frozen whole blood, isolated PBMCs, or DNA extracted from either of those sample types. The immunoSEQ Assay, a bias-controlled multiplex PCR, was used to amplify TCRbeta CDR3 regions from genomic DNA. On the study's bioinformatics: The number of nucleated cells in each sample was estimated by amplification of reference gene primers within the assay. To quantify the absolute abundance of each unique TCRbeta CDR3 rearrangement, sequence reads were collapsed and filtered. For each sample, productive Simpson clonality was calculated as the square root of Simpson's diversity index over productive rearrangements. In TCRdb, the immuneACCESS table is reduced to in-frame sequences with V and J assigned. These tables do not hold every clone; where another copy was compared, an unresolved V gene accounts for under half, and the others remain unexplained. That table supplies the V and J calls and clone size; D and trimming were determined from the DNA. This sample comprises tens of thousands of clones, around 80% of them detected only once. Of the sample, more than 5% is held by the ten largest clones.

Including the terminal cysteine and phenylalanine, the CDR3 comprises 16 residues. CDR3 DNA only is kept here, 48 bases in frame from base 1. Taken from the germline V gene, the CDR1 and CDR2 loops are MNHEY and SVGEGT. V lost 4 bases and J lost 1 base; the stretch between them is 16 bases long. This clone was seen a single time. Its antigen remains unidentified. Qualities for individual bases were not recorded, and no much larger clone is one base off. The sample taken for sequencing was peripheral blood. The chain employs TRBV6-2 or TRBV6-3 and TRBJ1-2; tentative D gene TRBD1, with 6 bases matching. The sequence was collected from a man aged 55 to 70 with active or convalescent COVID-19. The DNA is TGTGCCAGCAGTTCCTACGGACAGCTGTTTAACTATGGCTACACCTTC. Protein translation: CASSSYGQLFNYGYTF.